The 10 T cell receptor beta chains reported below all come from one sample, sequenced in a study of human T cells and chemical hapten exposure. TCRdb reprocessed the RACE reads with MiXCR, giving one entry per CDR3 protein. The sample carries about 81,000 distinct CDR3 sequences, roughly 7.1% recorded once. As to time point: patch test 1, 2 weeks after DPC sensitization. Stated treatment: therapeutic diphenylcyclopropenone sensitization with weekly scalp DPC. The sample in question was whole blood, obtained in connection with sensitization to the hapten diphenylcyclopropenone (DPC). The source is a woman aged 25 to 39 with alopecia areata. Some clones in this sample may be carry-over from other donors' samples.

This clonotype came up many times. This chain connects TRBV13 to TRBJ2-3; 11 nucleotides line up with TRBD2. Germline CDR1 reads PRHDT; CDR2 reads FYEKMQ (reference sequence). The CDR3 totals 15 residues. The ends lost 8 bases at V and 2 bases at J; junction bases unmatched: 6. This CDR3 is CASGASGGPTDTQYF. CDR3 nucleotide sequence: TGTGCCAGCGGAGCTAGCGGGGGGCCCACAGATACGCAGTATTTT.

The V gene is TRBV14, the J gene TRBJ1-1, with a possible D match to TRBD1 (6 bases). The germline V gene encodes CDR1 SGHDN and CDR2 FVKESK. The V gene lost 6 bases and the J gene lost 5 bases, with 16 bases spanning the gap. CDR3 size: 14 residues. CDR3 DNA sequence: TGTGCCAGCAGTTACGGGGGGCCAAAGACTGAAGCTTTCTTT. Protein product: CASSYGGPKTEAFF.

The table lists this clonotype with many counts. The rearrangement links TRBV5-1 to TRBJ2-3; tentatively, D is TRBD2 (5 bases). Deletions cut 1 base from V and 5 bases from J, with 17 bases between. Germline V lookup: CDR1 SGHRS, CDR2 YFSETQ. The CDR3 totals 16 residues. In DNA, the CDR3 is TGCGCCAGCAGCTTGTGGCTAGCCAGGAAGATAGATACGCAGTATTTT. Encoded protein: CASSLWLARKIDTQYF. Using reference TRBV5-1 and TRBJ2-3 for the parts outside the CDR3, the full variable domain is KAGVTQTPRYLIKTRGQQVTLSCSPISGHRSVSWYQQTPGQGLQFLFEYFSETQRNKGNFPGRFSGRQFSNSRSEMNVSTLELGDSALYLCASSLWLARKIDTQYFGPGTRLTVL.

The genes are TRBV7-9 and TRBJ1-1, with 7 bases that match TRBD1. Germline loops: CDR1 SEHNR, CDR2 FQNEAQ (reference sequence). The CDR3 spans 14 residues. V lost 3 bases to trimming and J lost 5 bases; unmatched junction nucleotides: 6. The CDR3, as DNA: TGTGCCAGCAGCTTGGACAGGTGGAATACTGAAGCTTTCTTT. It codes for CASSLDRWNTEAFF.

Many counts were recorded for this clonotype. This chain joins TRBV7-9 and TRBJ1-5; D remains ambiguous. The germline CDR1 and CDR2 sequences are SEHNR and FQNEAQ (reference sequence). The CDR3 runs to 14 residues. Trimming took 5 bases from V and 6 from J, leaving 14 bases between them. The CDR3 sequence is CASSPATGSQPQHF. CDR3 DNA: TGTGCCAGCAGCCCCGCGACGGGGAGTCAGCCCCAGCATTTT.

The sample holds a few counts of this clonotype. The chain uses TRBV20-1 and TRBJ2-7; either TRBD1 or TRBD2 may supply D (5 bases each). V lost 5 bases, J lost 0 bases, and 14 bases lay in between. This CDR3 contains 14 residues. The V gene's germline CDR1 is DFQATT and CDR2 SNEGSKA (reference sequence). The CDR3 DNA sequence: TGCAGTGCTCATCCGGGGCTAGGCTCCTACGAGCAGTACTTC. Its translation is CSAHPGLGSYEQYF.

The sample holds one count of this clonotype. At one end, the junction sequence differs from germline, possibly due to a read error. The chain links TRBV20-1 to TRBJ1-5; the D gene is possibly TRBD1 (5 bases). This CDR3 comprises 16 residues. The germline gives CDR1 DFQATT, CDR2 SNEGSKA (reference sequence). CDR3 bases: TGCAGTGCTAGAGATGTCGCAGGGATGGGCAATCGGCCCCAGCATTTT. This codes for CSARDVAGMGNRPQHF.

This clonotype was counted at least ten times. The V gene is TRBV20-1, the J gene TRBJ2-7; no definite D call. Per germline, CDR1 DFQATT and CDR2 SNEGSKA (reference sequence). This CDR3 has 12 amino acids. The CDR3, as DNA: TGCAGCCCGGCGGCAGGACCCTACGAGCAGTACTTC. The encoded protein is CSPAAGPYEQYF.

This clonotype was recorded a few times. The rearrangement joins TRBV20-1 to TRBJ2-7; 9 bases are shared with TRBD1. CDR1 and CDR2 from the germline V gene are DFQATT and SNEGSKA (reference sequence). The CDR3 spans 12 residues. V shed 6 bases and J 6 bases; nucleotides not matched to a gene: 6. CDR3 DNA: TGCAGTGCCCTCCGGGACAGGGTCGAGCAGTACTTC. Its protein product is CSALRDRVEQYF.

The CDR3 sequence is CALAGVSQPQHF. CDR3 bases: TGTGCCCTGGCCGGGGTGAGTCAGCCCCAGCATTTT. V usage is TRBV28 and J usage is TRBJ1-5; D not certain. This CDR3 spans 12 amino acids. Trimming stripped 11 bases from V and 6 bases from J, with 14 bases between. CDR1 is MDHEN, CDR2 SYDVKM, per germline.